The 6 T cell receptor beta chains reported below all come from one sample, sequenced in a study of CD8 T cells in ankylosing spondylitis. TCRdb re-called the 5' RACE reads with MiXCR, one entry per CDR3 protein. Found here are 240,000 or so distinct CDR3 sequences, 8% to 9.5% of them singletons; the top ten hold approximately 6.3%. Sequencing was carried out using blood, either unsorted or a sorted T cell fraction (not recorded which). These receptors all come from a male donor with ankylosing spondylitis or in good health (not recorded which).

This clonotype has ten or more counts. The chain carries TRBV5-1 and TRBJ2-1; 8 positions match TRBD1. This CDR3 has 15 residues. The V gene's germline CDR1 is SGHRS and CDR2 YFSETQ. After removal of 0 bases from V and 3 bases from J, the junction contained 2 bases not matched to a gene. CDR3 sequence (DNA): TGCGCCAGCAGCTTGGACAGGGGGATCTACAATGAGCAGTTCTTC. Protein product: CASSLDRGIYNEQFF.

This clonotype has at least ten counts. This rearrangement joins TRBV24-1 to TRBJ1-1; D call uncertain. Germline CDR1 reads KGHDR; CDR2 reads SFDVKD. V shed 4 bases and J shed 8 bases, with 16 bases lying between them. The CDR3 length is 14 residues. This CDR3 reads CATSERVREAEAFF. The CDR3 DNA reads TGTGCCACCAGTGAGCGGGTTCGGGAGGCCGAAGCTTTCTTT.

At least ten counts were recorded for this clonotype. The chain is built from TRBV7-8 and TRBJ2-2; D unresolved. The CDR3 extends over 15 amino acids. Per germline, CDR1 SGHVS and CDR2 FQNEAQ. Trimming stripped 10 bases from V and 6 bases from J, with 21 bases between. The CDR3 sequence: CATNPLPARSGELFF. DNA for the CDR3: TGTGCCACCAACCCTCTTCCCGCGCGGTCCGGGGAGCTGTTTTTT.

This clonotype was picked up many times. The chain couples TRBV5-5 to TRBJ2-5; 8 bases are a match to TRBD2. V shed 0 bases and J 1 base; nucleotides not matched to a gene: 5. This CDR3 contains 16 residues. Germline V gene sequence: CDR1 SGHKS, CDR2 YYEKEE (reference sequence). DNA of the CDR3: TGTGCCAGCAGCTTGGCTGGTAGCGGGACCCAAGAGACCCAGTACTTC. This codes for CASSLAGSGTQETQYF.

This clonotype showed up many times. The chain carries TRBV20-1 and TRBJ2-5, with TRBD2 identical over 11 bases. The CDR3 is 14 amino acids. Trimming took 4 bases from V and 5 from J; bases not matched to a gene: 6. Germline V gene sequence: CDR1 DFQATT, CDR2 SNEGSKA (reference sequence). The CDR3 loop reads CSAINLAGGETQYF. As DNA, the CDR3 is TGCAGTGCTATTAACTTAGCGGGAGGGGAGACCCAGTACTTC.

The chain uses TRBV6-1 and TRBJ2-1, with 12 bases lining up with TRBD2. The CDR3 runs to 16 residues. Trimming cost V 6 bases and J 4 bases; bases outside gene matches: 7. Germline loops: CDR1 MNHNS, CDR2 SASEGT. The CDR3 region is CASSTLAGGGYNEQFF. The CDR3 DNA reads TGTGCCAGCAGCACACTAGCGGGGGGAGGTTACAATGAGCAGTTCTTC.